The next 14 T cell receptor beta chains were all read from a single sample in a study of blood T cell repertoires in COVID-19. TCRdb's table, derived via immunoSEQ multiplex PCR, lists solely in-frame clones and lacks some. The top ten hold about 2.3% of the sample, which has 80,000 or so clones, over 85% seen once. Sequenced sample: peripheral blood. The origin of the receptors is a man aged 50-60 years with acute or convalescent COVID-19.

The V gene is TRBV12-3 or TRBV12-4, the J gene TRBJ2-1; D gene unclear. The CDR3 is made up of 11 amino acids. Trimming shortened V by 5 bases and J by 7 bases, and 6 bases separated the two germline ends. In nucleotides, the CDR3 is TGTGCCAGCAGTCCCCGGAATGAGCAGTTCTTC. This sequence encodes CASSPRNEQFF.

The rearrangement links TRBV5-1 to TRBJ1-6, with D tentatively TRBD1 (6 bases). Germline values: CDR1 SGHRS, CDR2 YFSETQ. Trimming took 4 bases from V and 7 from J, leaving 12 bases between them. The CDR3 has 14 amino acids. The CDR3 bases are TGCGCCAGCAGCGACGGACAGTTAAATTCACCCCTCCACTTT. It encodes CASSDGQLNSPLHF.

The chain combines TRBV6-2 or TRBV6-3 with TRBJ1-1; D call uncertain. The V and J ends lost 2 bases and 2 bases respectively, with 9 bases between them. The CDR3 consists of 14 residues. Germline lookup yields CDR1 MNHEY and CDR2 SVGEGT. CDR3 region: CASSYGQENTEAFF. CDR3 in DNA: TGTGCCAGCAGTTACGGGCAGGAAAACACTGAAGCTTTCTTT.

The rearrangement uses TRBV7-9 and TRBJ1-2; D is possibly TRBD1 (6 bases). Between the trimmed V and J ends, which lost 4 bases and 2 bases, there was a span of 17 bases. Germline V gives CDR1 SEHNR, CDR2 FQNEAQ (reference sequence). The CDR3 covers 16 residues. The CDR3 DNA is TGTGCCAGCAGCTCCCCCTCGGCAGGGGCAAACTATGGCTACACCTTC. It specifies CASSSPSAGANYGYTF.

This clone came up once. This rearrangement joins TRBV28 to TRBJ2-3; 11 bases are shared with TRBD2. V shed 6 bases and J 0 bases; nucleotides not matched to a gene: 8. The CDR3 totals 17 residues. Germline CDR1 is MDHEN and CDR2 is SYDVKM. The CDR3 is CASRAGLAGPSTDTQYF. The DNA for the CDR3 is TGTGCCAGCAGAGCAGGACTAGCGGGTCCTAGCACAGATACGCAGTATTTT.

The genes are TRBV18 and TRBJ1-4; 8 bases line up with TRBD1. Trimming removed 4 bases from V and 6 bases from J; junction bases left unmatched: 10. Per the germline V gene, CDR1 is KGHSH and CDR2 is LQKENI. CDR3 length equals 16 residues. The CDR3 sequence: CASSLRTDRVDEKLFF. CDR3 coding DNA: TGTGCCAGCTCACTCCGGACGGACAGGGTTGATGAAAAACTGTTTTTT.

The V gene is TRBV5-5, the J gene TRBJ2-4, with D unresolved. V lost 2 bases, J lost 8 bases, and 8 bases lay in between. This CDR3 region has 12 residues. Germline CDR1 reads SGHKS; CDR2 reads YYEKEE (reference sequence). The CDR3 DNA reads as TGTGCCAGCAGCTTTGTCGGAGACATTCAGTACTTC. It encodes CASSFVGDIQYF.

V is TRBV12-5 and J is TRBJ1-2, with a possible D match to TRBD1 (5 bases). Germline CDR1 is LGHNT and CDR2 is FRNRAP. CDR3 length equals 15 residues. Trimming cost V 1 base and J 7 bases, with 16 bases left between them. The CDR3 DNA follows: TGTGCTAGTGGTTTGGCTCCCGGGGGGATTGCTGGCTACACCTTC. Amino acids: CASGLAPGGIAGYTF. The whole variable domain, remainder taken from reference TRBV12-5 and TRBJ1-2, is DARVTQTPRHKVTEMGQEVTMRCQPILGHNTVFWYRQTMMQGLELLAYFRNRAPLDDSGMPKDRFSAEMPDATLATLKIQPSEPRDSAVYFCASGLAPGGIAGYTFGSGTRLTVV.

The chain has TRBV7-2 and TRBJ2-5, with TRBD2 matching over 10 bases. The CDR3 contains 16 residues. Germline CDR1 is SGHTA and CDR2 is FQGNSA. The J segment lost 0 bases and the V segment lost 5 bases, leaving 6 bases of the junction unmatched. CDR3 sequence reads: CASSRTSGEYQETQYF. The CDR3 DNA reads TGTGCCAGCAGCCGGACTAGCGGAGAGTACCAAGAGACCCAGTACTTC.

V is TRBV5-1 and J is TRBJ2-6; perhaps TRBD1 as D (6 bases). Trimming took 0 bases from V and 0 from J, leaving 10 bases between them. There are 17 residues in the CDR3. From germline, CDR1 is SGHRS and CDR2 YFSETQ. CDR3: CASSLAPQGSGANVLTF. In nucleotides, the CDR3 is TGCGCCAGCAGCTTGGCCCCACAGGGCTCTGGGGCCAACGTCCTGACTTTC. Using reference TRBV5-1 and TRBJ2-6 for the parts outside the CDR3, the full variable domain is KAGVTQTPRYLIKTRGQQVTLSCSPISGHRSVSWYQQTPGQGLQFLFEYFSETQRNKGNFPGRFSGRQFSNSRSEMNVSTLELGDSALYLCASSLAPQGSGANVLTFGAGSRLTVL.

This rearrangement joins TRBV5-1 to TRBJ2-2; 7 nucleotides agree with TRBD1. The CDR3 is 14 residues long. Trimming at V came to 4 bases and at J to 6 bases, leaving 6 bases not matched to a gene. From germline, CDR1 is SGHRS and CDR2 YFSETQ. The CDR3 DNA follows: TGCGCCAGCAGCGTTGACAGGGCCCCCGGGGAGCTGTTTTTT. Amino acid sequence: CASSVDRAPGELFF. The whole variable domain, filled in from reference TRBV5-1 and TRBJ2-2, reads KAGVTQTPRYLIKTRGQQVTLSCSPISGHRSVSWYQQTPGQGLQFLFEYFSETQRNKGNFPGRFSGRQFSNSRSEMNVSTLELGDSALYLCASSVDRAPGELFFGEGSRLTVL.

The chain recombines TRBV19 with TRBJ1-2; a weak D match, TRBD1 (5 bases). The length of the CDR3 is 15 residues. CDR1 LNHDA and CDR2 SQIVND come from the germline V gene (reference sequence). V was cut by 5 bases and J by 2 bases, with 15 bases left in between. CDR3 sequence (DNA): TGTGCCAGTAGTCCGCTCGGGGGTTACAACTATGGCTACACCTTC. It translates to CASSPLGGYNYGYTF.

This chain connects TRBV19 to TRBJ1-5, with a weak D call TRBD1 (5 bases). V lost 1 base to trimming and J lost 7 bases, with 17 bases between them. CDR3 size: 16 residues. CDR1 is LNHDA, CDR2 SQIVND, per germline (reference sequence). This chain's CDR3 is CASSIGGGRIGQPQHF. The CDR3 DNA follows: TGTGCCAGTAGTATAGGTGGGGGGAGGATCGGGCAGCCCCAGCATTTT.

This CDR3 reads CASSPLDRNEQFF. CDR3 sequence (DNA): TGTGCCAGCTCACCACTCGACAGAAATGAGCAGTTCTTC. The gene calls are TRBV18 and TRBJ2-1, with D possibly TRBD1 on 5 matching bases. This CDR3 contains 13 residues. Germline V gene lookup returns CDR1 KGHSH and CDR2 LQKENI. V was shortened by 1 base and J by 7 bases, with 8 bases between the two germline ends.